A selection of T cell receptor beta chains follows, all from one sample in a study of blood T cell repertoires in COVID-19. TCRdb's table, derived via immunoSEQ multiplex PCR, lists solely in-frame clones and lacks some. The table shows 300,000 to 400,000 clones, with roughly 86% occurring only once. Sequenced: peripheral blood. All receptors derive from a woman in her sixties or seventies with COVID-19, enrolled during active disease. Each CDR3 is given without its conserved first and last residue. Size is stated for part of the rows, as once, few or many counts, or as a class when the clone is expanded.

V gene: TRBV19
clone size: NA
CDR3 protein: ASSPQTGVETEAF

V gene: TRBV9
clone size: NA
CDR3 protein: ASSVGATGAYEQY

V gene: TRBV6-5
clone size: NA
CDR3 protein: ASSYSGGNYGYT

V gene: TRBV3-1/TRBV3-2
clone size: NA
CDR3 protein: ASSLLITGMNTEAF

V gene: TRBV11-2
clone size: NA
CDR3 protein: ASSFVAGAETQY

V gene: TRBV15
clone size: NA
CDR3 protein: ATSRSSGANVLT

V gene: TRBV9
clone size: NA
CDR3 protein: ASSVGWRGNNEQF

V gene: TRBV11-1
clone size: NA
CDR3 protein: ASRLGGTGELF

V gene: TRBV5-4
clone size: NA
CDR3 protein: ASSKNKGPGTTSPLH

V gene: TRBV7-3
clone size: NA
CDR3 protein: ASSQTGGNSPLH

V gene: TRBV28
clone size: NA
CDR3 protein: ASSSTGAMHEKLF

V gene: TRBV2
clone size: NA
CDR3 protein: ARRQASAYEQY

V gene: TRBV28
clone size: NA
CDR3 protein: ASSLPGTNYQPQH

V gene: TRBV11-2
clone size: NA
CDR3 protein: ASSYLTGRSGNTIY

V gene: TRBV5-1
clone size: once
CDR3 protein: ASSSAGETQY

V gene: TRBV28
clone size: NA
CDR3 protein: ASSLHRDLF

V gene: TRBV2
clone size: once
CDR3 protein: ASSLTGGTEAF